The clone carrying this T cell receptor (beta chain) appeared many times. This entry is derived from a study of T-cell reconstitution after alpha-beta-depleted transplantation in children. Preparing the TCRbeta library involved the use of unique molecular identifiers. TCRdb reanalysed the PCR reads using MiXCR and keeps one entry per CDR3 protein. The sample consists of about 230,000 distinct CDR3 sequences, over 9.5% of them appearing once. CDR3 length equals 15 residues. With V trimmed by 6 bases and J by 1 base, 4 bases remained unmatched. Germline lookup yields CDR1 MNHNS and CDR2 SASEGT. The V and J genes are TRBV6-1 and TRBJ2-2; 8 bases match TRBD1. The sample was PBMCs from the stem cell graft donor, taken from the stem cell graft. The TCR was taken from a human donor who donated a stem cell graft to a child with SCID. The CDR3 protein is CASRIGQGNTGELFF. The CDR3 DNA reads TGTGCCAGCAGGATAGGACAGGGGAACACCGGGGAGCTGTTTTTT.